This T cell receptor beta chain emerged from a study of identical twins. Trimming at V came to 1 base and at J to 2 bases, leaving 4 bases not matched to a gene. Looked up from germline, CDR1 is LGHDT and CDR2 is YNNKEL (reference sequence). The CDR3 runs 16 residues. This clonotype was picked up many times. TCRdb re-called the 5' RACE reads with MiXCR, one entry per CDR3 protein. Of 240,000 or so distinct CDR3 sequences detected, 9.5% to 15% appear once; the ten largest clones hold approximately 4%. These data also featured in a second study, about yellow fever vaccine responses in identical twins.

Sequenced input: memory (CD45RO+) T cells sorted from blood. The chain recombines TRBV3-1 with TRBJ2-5; 10 bases agree with TRBD2. This TCR was sampled from a woman under 30 in good health. CDR3 sequence: CASSQGTSGRQETQYF. The CDR3 DNA follows: TGTGCCAGCAGCCAAGGGACTAGCGGTCGGCAAGAGACCCAGTACTTC.